Listed here are 5 T cell receptor beta chains from one sample, sequenced in a study of cytomegalovirus exposure and HLA in healthy donors. The PCR used 60 Vbeta and 13 Jbeta primers. The method was immunoSEQ multiplex PCR; TCRdb's version includes in-frame clones alone and lacks a portion of them. The repertoire holds 150,000 to 200,000 clones, with 73% as singletons. Input material: PBMCs. All receptors derive from a woman younger than 35 in good health and CMV-seropositive.

The J gene is TRBJ1-2, the V gene TRBV5-4; 9 nucleotides align to TRBD1. The trim removed 10 bases at V and 8 bases at J, leaving 12 bases unmatched. The CDR3 runs 13 residues. Germline V CDR1 and CDR2: SGHNT, YYREEE (reference sequence). This chain's CDR3 is CALGLQGAAGYTF. The CDR3 DNA is TGTGCCCTAGGGCTACAGGGGGCTGCGGGCTACACCTTC. Full variable domain (outside the CDR3, taken from reference TRBV5-4 and TRBJ1-2): ETGVTQSPTHLIKTRGQQVTLRCSSQSGHNTVSWYQQALGQGPQFIFQYYREEENGRGNFPPRFSGLQFPNYSSELNVNALELDDSALYLCALGLQGAAGYTFGSGTRLTVV.

J is TRBJ1-3 and V is TRBV28; no clear D gene. V lost 5 bases and J 0 bases, leaving 20 bases between the germline ends. Germline V CDR1 and CDR2: MDHEN, SYDVKM. CDR3 length equals 18 residues. DNA of the CDR3: TGTGCCAGCAGTCCGACTCGGGATACTATATTCTCTGGAAACACCATATATTTT. It is translated as CASSPTRDTIFSGNTIYF.

This clone has just one count. The rearrangement joins TRBV5-5 to TRBJ2-3; possibly TRBD2 for D (6 bases). V lost 3 bases, J lost 0 bases, and 14 bases lay in between. The CDR3 runs 16 residues. In germline, CDR1 is SGHKS, CDR2 YYEKEE (reference sequence). The CDR3, as DNA: TGTGCCAGCAGCTGGGGGACCGGGACTAGCACAGATACGCAGTATTTT. Translation gives CASSWGTGTSTDTQYF.

In its sample, this clone was seen a few times. The chain combines TRBV7-2 with TRBJ2-5; 14 bases agree with TRBD2. Germline V gene data show CDR1 as SGHTA and CDR2 as FQGNSA. CDR3 length equals 15 residues. Trimming cost V 4 bases and J 5 bases; bases outside gene matches: 3. CDR3 residues: CASSSGLAGAETQYF. For the CDR3, the DNA is TGTGCCAGCAGCTCGGGACTAGCGGGGGCCGAGACCCAGTACTTC.

The V gene is TRBV2, the J gene TRBJ2-7, with a tentative D call TRBD1 (5 bases). This CDR3 has 13 amino acids. Germline lookup yields CDR1 SNHLY and CDR2 FYNNEI. Trimming shortened V by 2 bases and J by 4 bases, and 9 bases separated the two germline ends. DNA of the CDR3: TGTGCCAGCAGTGAAACCGACAGTTACGAGCAGTACTTC. It translates to CASSETDSYEQYF.